This TCR beta chain was observed in a study of shared clonotypes between healthy human individuals. Study in general: In total, the donors were a couple of women and a few men aged 18 to 49. Findings and limits, study-wide: Sorted-subset samples were not fully sequenced, rarefaction indicated.

CDR1 is MGHDK and CDR2 is SYGVNS in the germline V gene. Between the trimmed V and J ends, which lost 1 base and 5 bases, there was a span of 11 bases. The CDR3 extends over 15 amino acids. CD45RO-negative, CCR7-selected cells formed the naive CD8 fraction, which excluded terminally differentiated effector memory CD45RA+ cells. Caucasian adults living in Nashville, Tennessee, provided all samples. A word on this clone: Its antigen is currently unknown.

Execution of the assay was at deep level. The protocol was immunoSEQ multiplex PCR, while the TCRdb copy is restricted to in-frame clones and leaves out a portion. The sample consists of 630,000 or so clones, 95% to 98% of them appearing once. The chain combines TRBV25-1 with TRBJ1-4; perhaps TRBD1 as D (5 bases). This TCR came from a man younger than 45 in good health. The specimen sequenced was naive CD8+ T cells sorted from blood. CDR3 protein: CASSEWGRANEKLFF. CDR3 nucleotide sequence: TGTGCCAGCAGTGAATGGGGCAGAGCAAATGAAAAACTGTTTTTT. The full variable domain, completed using reference TRBV25-1 and TRBJ1-4, is EADIYQTPRYLVIGTGKKITLECSQTMGHDKMYWYQQDPGMELHLIHYSYGVNSTEKGDLSSESTVSRIRTEHFPLTLESARPSHTSQYLCASSEWGRANEKLFFGSGTQLSVL.